This TCR beta chain was identified in a study of T cells in Graves' hyperthyroidism and ophthalmopathy. General study points: In simple terms, a model built on 13 V-J features told ophthalmopathy apart from stable hyperthyroidism.

Subjects with ophthalmopathy showed a Clinical Activity Score no lower than 3, a NOSPECS grade no lower than 4, and a duration shorter than 3 months. Orbital computed tomography and thyroid ultrasound, together with serum TRAb and thyroxine and clinical symptoms, were used for diagnoses. PBMCs were obtained from 10 ml fresh peripheral blood. RNA transcripts yielded amplified TCR beta CDR3 regions. Carried out on the TCR CDR3, a first-round RT-PCR used the HTBI primer set. TCRdb redid the calling of the multiplex PCR reads with MiXCR, one entry per CDR3 protein. The table includes around 600,000 distinct CDR3 sequences, about 14% detected once. In its sample, this clonotype was seen many times. The antigen remains unidentified. The germline V and J ends were trimmed by 5 bases and 3 bases, with 16 bases remaining between them. The CDR3 totals 15 residues. The germline CDR1 and CDR2 sequences are SEHNR and FQNEAQ (reference sequence).

The chain recombines TRBV7-9 with TRBJ1-1, with D unclear. This TCR came from a woman aged 50 to 60 with Graves' ophthalmopathy. The sample consisted of blood. CDR3 amino acids: CASSTHPGIDTEAFF. CDR3 nucleotide sequence: TGTGCCAGCAGCACCCATCCGGGGATTGACACTGAAGCTTTCTTT.